Following are 5 T cell receptor beta chains from one sample sequenced in a study of T cells after yellow fever vaccination. A single record per CDR3 protein comes from TCRdb applying MiXCR to the 5' RACE reads. Of about 400,000 distinct CDR3 sequences in the sample, 6.2% were seen once. The source material was PBMCs, sampled 5 days after the yellow fever booster vaccination. The receptors shown here come from a man aged 30 to 45 who received the YFV17D yellow fever vaccine.

This clonotype was detected a few times. The chain links TRBV5-1 to TRBJ2-2; no firm D call. Germline CDR1 and CDR2: SGHRS and YFSETQ. The germline V and J ends were trimmed by 0 bases and 1 base, with 7 bases remaining between them. The CDR3 consists of 15 residues. CDR3 nucleotides: TGCGCCAGCAGCTTGGCGTCCAGGAACACCGGGGAGCTGTTTTTT. It specifies CASSLASRNTGELFF.

This clonotype came up many times. The chain combines TRBV12-3 or TRBV12-4 with TRBJ2-5; 7 bases agree with TRBD2. The CDR3 contains 14 residues. V was clipped by 9 bases and J by 5 bases; unmatched bases: 12. The CDR3 nucleotides read TGTGCCAGTTCCTCAAGCGGGAATGGGGAGACCCAGTACTTC. It codes for CASSSSGNGETQYF.

V gene TRBV7-9 combines with J gene TRBJ1-2; unclear D gene. V dropped 1 base and J dropped 2 bases, with 11 bases sitting between them. This CDR3 has 15 residues. Germline CDR1 reads SEHNR; CDR2 reads FQNEAQ (reference sequence). The DNA of the CDR3 is TGTGCCAGCAGCTTAGGAGTCCCAGGAAACTATGGCTACACCTTC. This codes for CASSLGVPGNYGYTF.

This clonotype has just a few counts. The rearrangement joins TRBV20-1 to TRBJ2-7; D is uncertain. CDR3 length equals 15 residues. Germline V gene lookup returns CDR1 DFQATT and CDR2 SNEGSKA (reference sequence). V was shortened by 4 bases and J by 7 bases, with 23 bases between the two germline ends. CDR3 bases: TGCAGTGCTACCACCCGGGCCAGACCGTTTATTGAGCAGTACTTC. Encoded protein: CSATTRARPFIEQYF.

This clonotype has only a few counts. V and J are TRBV24-1 and TRBJ1-3; D remains ambiguous. This CDR3 spans 14 amino acids. The V end lost 5 bases, the J end lost 4 bases, and 11 bases lay between the germline ends. CDR1 KGHDR and CDR2 SFDVKD come from the germline V gene. For the CDR3, the DNA is TGTGCCACCAGTGCCCCGCTGGGAGGAAACACCATATATTTT. It yields the protein CATSAPLGGNTIYF.